The entry below describes one T cell receptor (beta chain). The antigen is unknown. TCRdb's copy holds only in-frame clones and misses some; the assay was immunoSEQ multiplex PCR. Of some 31,000 clones in the sample, about 91% were seen once. These data come from a study of stem cell transplantation in POMP-related autoinflammatory disease. About the study: CD8+ T cells were low and CD4+ cells naive-skewed before transplant.

The CDR3 length is 14 residues. Germline values: CDR1 SQVTM, CDR2 ANQGSEA. Broader study findings: Across all analyzed T-cell subsets, patients with PRAID tended toward reduced diversity and increased clonality. In PRAID patients, the number of distinct TRB V-J gene pairings was restricted.

The V gene is TRBV29-1, the J gene TRBJ2-1; a weak D match, TRBD1 (6 bases). The sequence derives from a human donor with POMP-related autoinflammation and immune dysregulation (PRAID). Specimen: CD4+ T cells from PBMCs, collected before stem cell transplantation. DNA for the CDR3: TGCAGAATAGACAAGGGGGATCCTACGGGTGAGCAGTTCTTC. Amino acids: CRIDKGDPTGEQFF.